These T cell receptor beta chains were read from a single sample in a study of blood T cell repertoires in COVID-19. This table comes from immunoSEQ multiplex PCR, and its TCRdb copy is limited to in-frame clones, with some not included. This sample yields over 200,000 clones, of which 75% to 90% are seen a single time; over 3.5% belongs to the top ten. Sequencing input: PBMCs or T cells enriched from blood (not recorded which). The receptors here all came from a woman in her 30s who had been exposed to COVID-19. Both conserved end residues are part of each CDR3. D genes are given only for firm matches.

>TRBV4-2|TRBJ2-7|-
CASSQERLGYEQYF
>TRBV7-3|TRBJ2-1|TRBD2
CASSPGTSGSNEQFF
>TRBV7-9|TRBJ2-1|-
CASSLQGRGTLSYNEQFF
>TRBV2|TRBJ2-5|-
CASSVTGQETQYF
>TRBV19|TRBJ1-5|-
CASSLANSADQPQHF
>TRBV14|TRBJ2-7|-
CASSQDLWDSDREQYF
>TRBV2|TRBJ1-2|TRBD1
CASSLQGAKNDGYTF
>TRBV10-1|TRBJ1-5|TRBD1
CASSESRIGTEKGQGAVQPQHF
>TRBV6-5|TRBJ1-6|-
CASSYLGLSNSPLHF
>TRBV7-8|TRBJ2-4|-
CASSLSPTGNIQYF
>TRBV9|TRBJ2-1|TRBD2
CASSKTSGSGFSYNEQFF
>TRBV4-1|TRBJ2-5|-
CASSPGLQETQYF
>TRBV5-1|TRBJ1-2|-
CASSRNIGGMDYGYTF
>TRBV5-1|TRBJ1-1|TRBD1
CASSSLPTGVNTEAFF
>TRBV6-5|TRBJ2-7|TRBD1
CASSLGTAFYEQYF
>TRBV6-5|TRBJ2-3|TRBD1
CASSLLTGNSDTQYF
>TRBV12-3/TRBV12-4|TRBJ1-2|TRBD1
CASSRDRNYGYTF